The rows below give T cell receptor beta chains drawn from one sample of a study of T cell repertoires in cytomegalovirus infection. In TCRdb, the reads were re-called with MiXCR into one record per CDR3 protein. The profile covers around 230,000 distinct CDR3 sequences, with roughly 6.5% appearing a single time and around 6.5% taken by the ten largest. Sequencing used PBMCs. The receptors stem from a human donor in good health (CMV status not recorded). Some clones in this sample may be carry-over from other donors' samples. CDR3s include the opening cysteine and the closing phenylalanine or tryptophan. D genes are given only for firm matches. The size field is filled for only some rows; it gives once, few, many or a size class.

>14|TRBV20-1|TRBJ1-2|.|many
CSARDPSLNYGYTF
TGCAGTGCTAGAGATCCCTCACTAAACTATGGCTACACCTTC
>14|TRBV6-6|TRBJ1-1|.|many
CASSSAGLNAEAFF
TGTGCCAGCAGTTCCGCCGGGCTAAACGCTGAAGCTTTCTTT
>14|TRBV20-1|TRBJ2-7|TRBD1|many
CSARPTGRLYEQYF
TGCAGTGCTAGACCGACAGGGCGATTATACGAGCAGTACTTC
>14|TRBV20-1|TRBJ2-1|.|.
CSARQAYSYNEQFF
TGCAGTGCTAGACAGGCGTACTCCTACAATGAGCAGTTCTTC
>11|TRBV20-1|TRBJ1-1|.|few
CSGVTGFEAFF
TGCAGTGGTGTCACAGGGTTTGAAGCTTTCTTT
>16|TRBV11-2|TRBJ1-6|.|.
CASSLDRVAWGSPLHF
TGTGCCAGCAGCTTAGATCGTGTGGCCTGGGGTTCACCCCTCCACTTT
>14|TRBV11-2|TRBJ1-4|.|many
CASSRGASNEKLFF
TGTGCCAGCTCAAGGGGGGCATCTAATGAAAAACTGTTTTTT
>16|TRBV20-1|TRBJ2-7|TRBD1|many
CSARDRKTGYTYEQYF
TGCAGTGCTAGAGATCGGAAGACAGGGTATACCTACGAGCAGTACTTC
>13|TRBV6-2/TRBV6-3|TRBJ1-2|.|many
CASRRGPNYGYTF
TGTGCCAGCAGAAGGGGACCTAACTATGGCTACACCTTC
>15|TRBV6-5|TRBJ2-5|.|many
CASSYSAGSQETQYF
TGTGCCAGCAGTTACTCGGCAGGCTCCCAAGAGACCCAGTACTTC
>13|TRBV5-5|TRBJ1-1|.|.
CASSLQGYYEAFF
TGTGCCAGCAGCTTGCAAGGCTACTATGAAGCTTTCTTT
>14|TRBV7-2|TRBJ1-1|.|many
CASRTFTPNTEAFF
TGTGCCAGCAGGACGTTTACACCGAACACTGAAGCTTTCTTT
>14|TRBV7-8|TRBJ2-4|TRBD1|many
CASSLGQVVDIQYF
TGTGCCAGCAGCTTGGGACAGGTTGTTGACATTCAGTACTTC
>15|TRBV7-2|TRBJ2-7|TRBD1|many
CASSLSGQGGREQYF
TGTGCCAGCAGCCTCTCCGGACAGGGGGGACGCGAGCAGTACTTC